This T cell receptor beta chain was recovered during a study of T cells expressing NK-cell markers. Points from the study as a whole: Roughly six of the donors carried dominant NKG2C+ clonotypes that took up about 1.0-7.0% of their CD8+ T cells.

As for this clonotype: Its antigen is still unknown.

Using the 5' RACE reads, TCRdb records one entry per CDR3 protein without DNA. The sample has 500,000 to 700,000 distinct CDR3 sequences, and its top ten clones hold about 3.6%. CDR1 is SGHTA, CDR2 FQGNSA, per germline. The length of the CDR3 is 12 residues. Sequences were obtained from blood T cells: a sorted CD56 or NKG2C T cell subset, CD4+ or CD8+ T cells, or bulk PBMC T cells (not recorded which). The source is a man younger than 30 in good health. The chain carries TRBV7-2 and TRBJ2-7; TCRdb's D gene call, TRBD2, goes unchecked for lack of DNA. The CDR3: CASSGPSHEQYF.